This note documents a single TCR beta chain sequence. Its antigen is not known. This CDR3 is 18 amino acids long. Germline V gives CDR1 SGHNT, CDR2 YYREEE (reference sequence). The germline V and J ends were trimmed by 0 bases and 4 bases, with 19 bases remaining between them. PCR amplification relied on 60 Vbeta primers (plus 13 Jbeta primers). Per the study methods: Counted up in a later analysis, unique TCR beta chains came to approximately 77 million, with around 9.9 million shared. Sequencing was performed with immunoSEQ multiplex PCR; in TCRdb, only in-frame clones are kept and a portion is missing. V and J calls and clone size are those listed in that table; D and trimming were worked out from the DNA. The table includes 150,000 to 200,000 clones, around three quarters detected once. The data were taken from a study of cytomegalovirus exposure and HLA in healthy donors. Study-wide results and limits: Links to common viral pathogens appeared, in a later analysis, for several of the most significant clusters. Earlier findings revealed that most TCR beta V segments proved productive either about 87% or about 30% of the time. The study recorded more than 150 TCR beta chains that were cytomegalovirus-associated.

Source material: PBMCs. The chain recombines TRBV5-4 with TRBJ1-4; D unclear. The TCR comes from a man aged 35 to 55 in good health and CMV-seronegative. The CDR3 reads CASSLAPVPNGINEKLFF. The CDR3 DNA sequence: TGTGCCAGCAGCTTGGCTCCCGTGCCCAACGGGATTAATGAAAAACTGTTTTTT.